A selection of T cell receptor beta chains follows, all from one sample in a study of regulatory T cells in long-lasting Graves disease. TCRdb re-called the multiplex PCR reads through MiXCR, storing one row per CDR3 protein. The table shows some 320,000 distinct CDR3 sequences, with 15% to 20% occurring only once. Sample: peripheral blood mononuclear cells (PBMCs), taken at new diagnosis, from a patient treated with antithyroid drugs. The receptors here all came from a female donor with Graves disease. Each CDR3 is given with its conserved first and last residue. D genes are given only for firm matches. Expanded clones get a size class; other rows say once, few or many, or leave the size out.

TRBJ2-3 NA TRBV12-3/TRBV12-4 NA CASTFSVGSDTDTQYF TGTGCCAGCACCTTCTCAGTTGGGTCGGACACAGATACGCAGTATTTT
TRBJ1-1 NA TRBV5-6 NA CASSLGGRQGEAFF TGTGCCAGCAGCTTGGGGGGGCGGCAGGGTGAAGCTTTCTTT
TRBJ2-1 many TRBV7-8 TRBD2 CASSSGTSGFNEQFF TGTGCCAGCAGCTCCGGGACTAGCGGGTTCAATGAGCAGTTCTTC
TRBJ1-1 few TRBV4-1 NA CASSQDGGDTEAFF TGCGCCAGCAGCCAAGATGGGGGGGACACTGAAGCTTTCTTT
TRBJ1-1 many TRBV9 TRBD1 CASSGSGGGFAEAFF TGTGCCAGCAGCGGCTCAGGGGGCGGTTTCGCTGAAGCTTTCTTT
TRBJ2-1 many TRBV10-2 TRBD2 CASSGTSGRTGLKDEQFF TGCGCCAGCAGTGGGACTAGCGGGAGGACGGGTTTAAAGGATGAGCAGTTCTTC
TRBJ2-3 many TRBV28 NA CASRAGTSTDTQYF TGTGCCAGCAGAGCAGGGACAAGCACAGATACGCAGTATTTT
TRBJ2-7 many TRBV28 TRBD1 CASSSTGGLQYF TGTGCCAGCAGCAGTACAGGGGGGTTGCAGTACTTC
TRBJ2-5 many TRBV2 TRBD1 CASSEGTGDQETQYF TGTGCCAGCAGTGAAGGGACAGGGGATCAAGAGACCCAGTACTTC
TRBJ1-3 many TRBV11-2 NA CASSLNGNTIYF TGTGCCAGCAGCTTAAATGGAAACACCATATATTTT
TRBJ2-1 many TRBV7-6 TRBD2 CASSLGTSGRSEQFF TGTGCCAGCAGCCTCGGGACTAGCGGGAGGAGTGAGCAGTTCTTC
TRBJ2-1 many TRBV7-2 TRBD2 CASSRTSGRGSIDNEQFF TGTGCCAGCAGCCGGACTAGCGGGAGGGGTTCCATTGACAATGAGCAGTTCTTC
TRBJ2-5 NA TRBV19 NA CASSYRLSETQYF TGTGCCAGTAGTTACAGGCTTTCAGAGACCCAGTACTTC
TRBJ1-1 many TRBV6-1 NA CASNFLDRRTEAFF TGTGCCAGCAATTTCTTAGACAGACGGACTGAAGCTTTCTTT
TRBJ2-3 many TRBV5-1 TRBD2 CASSLTTPSGPADTQYF TGCGCCAGCAGCTTGACCACACCTAGCGGCCCCGCAGATACGCAGTATTTT
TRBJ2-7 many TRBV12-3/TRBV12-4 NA CASGQSSYEQYF TGTGCCAGCGGCCAGAGCTCCTACGAGCAGTACTTC
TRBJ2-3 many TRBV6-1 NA CASSVYGKRDTQYF TGTGCCAGCAGTGTTTATGGGAAGAGGGATACGCAGTATTTT
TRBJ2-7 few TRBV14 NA CASSQLSDSSYEQYF TGTGCCAGCAGCCAACTTTCGGATAGCTCCTACGAGCAGTACTTC
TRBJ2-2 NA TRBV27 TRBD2 CASSLGSLAGGTGELFF TGTGCCAGCAGTTTAGGGTCACTAGCGGGAGGAACCGGGGAGCTGTTTTTT
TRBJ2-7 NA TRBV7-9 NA CASSLQAGQYSYEQYF TGTGCCAGCAGCTTACAAGCCGGACAGTATTCCTACGAGCAGTACTTC
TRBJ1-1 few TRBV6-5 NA CASSYLQGSTEAFF TGTGCCAGCAGTTACCTACAGGGATCTACTGAAGCTTTCTTT
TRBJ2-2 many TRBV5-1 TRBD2 CASSLQPGTSALTGELFF TGCGCCAGCAGCTTGCAACCCGGGACTAGCGCCCTTACCGGGGAGCTGTTTTTT
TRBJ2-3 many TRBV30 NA CAWSVVASDTQYF TGTGCCTGGAGTGTGGTCGCATCTGATACGCAGTATTTT
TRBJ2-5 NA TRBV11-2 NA CASSLAGGVRETQYF TGTGCCAGCAGCTTAGCCGGGGGTGTGAGAGAGACCCAGTACTTC
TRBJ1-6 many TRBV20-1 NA CSARSDGNSPLHF TGCAGTGCTAGATCAGACGGAAATTCACCCCTCCACTTT
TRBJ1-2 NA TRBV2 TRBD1 CASTGTGLDYGYTF TGTGCCAGCACGGGGACAGGATTGGATTATGGCTACACCTTC
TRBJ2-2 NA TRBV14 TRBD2 CASSQDISGTSGRNTGELFF TGTGCCAGCAGCCAAGATATCTCGGGGACTAGCGGGAGGAACACCGGGGAGCTGTTTTTT
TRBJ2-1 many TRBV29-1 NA CSVVLGRVYNEQFF TGCAGCGTTGTACTAGGTAGGGTCTACAATGAGCAGTTCTTC
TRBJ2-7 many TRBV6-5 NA CASSYLNRVSKVHEQYF TGTGCCAGCAGTTACTTGAACCGGGTTTCCAAAGTCCACGAGCAGTACTTC
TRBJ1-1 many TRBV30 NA CAWRFRNTEAFF TGTGCCTGGAGGTTCAGGAACACTGAAGCTTTCTTT
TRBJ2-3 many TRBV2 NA CASSEGWGSPMRDTQYF TGTGCCAGCAGTGAAGGATGGGGGAGTCCGATGAGGGATACGCAGTATTTT
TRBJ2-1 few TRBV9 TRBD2 CASSVAPSGSSYNEQFF TGTGCCAGCAGCGTAGCGCCTAGCGGCAGCTCCTACAATGAGCAGTTCTTC
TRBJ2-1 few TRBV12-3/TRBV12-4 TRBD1 CASSATGAPYNEQFF TGTGCCAGCAGTGCGACAGGGGCCCCCTACAATGAGCAGTTCTTC
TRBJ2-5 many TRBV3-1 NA CASSQGAVKAQYF TGTGCCAGCAGCCAAGGGGCAGTAAAGGCCCAGTACTTC
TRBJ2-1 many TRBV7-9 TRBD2 CASSPSRTRNYNEQFF TGTGCCAGCAGCCCCTCCAGGACTAGAAACTACAATGAGCAGTTCTTC
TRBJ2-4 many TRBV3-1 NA CASSQDNREDIQYF TGTGCCAGCAGCCAAGACAACAGGGAAGACATTCAGTACTTC
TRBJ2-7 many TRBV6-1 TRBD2 CASDGTGGLDEQYF TGTGCCAGCGACGGGACGGGAGGGTTGGACGAGCAGTACTTC